Below, 27 T cell receptor beta chains from the same sample are listed, as sequenced in a study of T cell repertoires in cytomegalovirus infection. TCRdb reprocessed the reads with MiXCR, giving one entry per CDR3 protein. The sample lists 480,000 or so distinct CDR3 sequences; over 9% were seen once. Sequencing was carried out using PBMCs. These receptors were obtained from a human donor in good health (CMV status not recorded). Some clones in this sample may be carry-over from other donors' samples.

This clonotype was picked up many times. The chain has TRBV2 and TRBJ1-1, with D possibly being TRBD1 (5 bases). The germline gives CDR1 SNHLY, CDR2 FYNNEI. CDR3 length: 13 amino acids. Trimming removed 10 bases at V and 2 bases at J, with 14 bases between. This CDR3 reads CAISGASNTEAFF. The CDR3, as DNA: TGTGCCATTTCCGGGGCCTCCAACACTGAAGCTTTCTTT.

V and J are TRBV6-6 and TRBJ2-1; D is uncertain. The CDR3 has 15 residues. Germline CDR1 is MNHNY and CDR2 is SVGAGI (reference sequence). The V and J ends lost 5 bases and 1 base respectively, with 12 bases between them. The CDR3, as DNA: TGTGCCAGCAGTGCCGACGACCCATCCTACAATGAGCAGTTCTTC. Translated: CASSADDPSYNEQFF.

The V call is TRBV20-1, the J call TRBJ1-2; tentatively, D is TRBD1 (5 bases). Trimming removed 6 bases from V and 7 bases from J, with 21 bases in between. The CDR3 sequence is 14 residues long. Germline V CDR1 and CDR2: DFQATT, SNEGSKA (reference sequence). In DNA, the CDR3 is TGCAGTGCGAGACTCACAGGAATCCTCGCTGGCTACACCTTC. This encodes CSARLTGILAGYTF.

This clonotype has ten or more counts. The CDR3 loop is CATGREVEETQYF. CDR3 DNA sequence: TGTGCTACAGGGCGGGAGGTAGAAGAGACCCAGTACTTC. The chain is built from TRBV7-7 and TRBJ2-5; TRBD2 aligns across 8 bases. The germline V gene encodes CDR1 SSHAT and CDR2 FNYEAQ (reference sequence). There are 13 residues in the CDR3.

This clonotype was seen many times. The V gene is TRBV2, the J gene TRBJ1-4; 7 bases agree with TRBD1. V was clipped by 8 bases and J by 10 bases; unmatched bases: 13. The CDR3 length is 14 residues. The germline gives CDR1 SNHLY, CDR2 FYNNEI. The CDR3 sequence: CASHGDSFRGKLFF. The CDR3 DNA is TGTGCCAGCCACGGGGACAGTTTTCGAGGAAAACTGTTTTTT.

The V and J genes are TRBV27 and TRBJ1-5, with 8 bases lining up with TRBD1. Germline assignment: CDR1 MNHEY and CDR2 SMNVEV (reference sequence). Unmatched junction bases numbered 6, after V lost 8 bases and J lost 3 bases. This CDR3 contains 14 residues. CDR3 DNA sequence: TGTGCCAGCGGAGACAGGGGCTTCAATCAGCCCCAGCATTTT. It codes for CASGDRGFNQPQHF.

This clonotype was detected a few times. The chain employs TRBV4-1 and TRBJ2-7; no firm D call. With 0 bases removed from V and 2 bases from J, the gap between germline ends came to 17 bases. Germline V lookup: CDR1 MGHRA, CDR2 YSYEKL. CDR3 size: 17 residues. DNA for the CDR3: TGCGCCAGCAGCCAAGAGGTGATCGTTGACACTGCCTACGAGCAGTACTTC. Protein sequence: CASSQEVIVDTAYEQYF.

Ten or more counts support this clonotype. The rearrangement uses TRBV7-8 and TRBJ1-4; D not resolved. Germline-derived CDR1 and CDR2 are SGHVS and FQNEAQ. Trimming pared 2 bases from V and 8 bases from J, leaving 12 bases between. The CDR3 length is 14 residues. CDR3 protein: CASSLYVGREKLFF. DNA of the CDR3: TGTGCCAGCAGCTTATACGTCGGGAGGGAAAAACTGTTTTTT.

This clonotype was detected ten times or more. The J gene is TRBJ2-7, the V gene TRBV7-3; D remains unclear. The V and J ends lost 2 bases and 2 bases respectively, with 13 bases between them. This CDR3 has 15 residues. CDR1 is SGHTA and CDR2 is FQGTGA in the germline V gene. The CDR3: CASSLGIGSAYEQYF. The CDR3 coding sequence is TGTGCCAGCAGCTTAGGGATAGGATCGGCCTACGAGCAGTACTTC. The whole variable domain, remainder taken from reference TRBV7-3 and TRBJ2-7, is GAGVSQTPSNKVTEKGKYVELRCDPISGHTALYWYRQSLGQGPEFLIYFQGTGAADDSGLPNDRFFAVRPEGSVSTLKIQRTERGDSAVYLCASSLGIGSAYEQYFGPGTRLTVT.

This clonotype was detected a few times. The chain joins TRBV29-1 to TRBJ2-1, with 7 bases matching TRBD1. CDR1 SQVTM and CDR2 ANQGSEA come from the germline V gene. V shed 6 bases and J 0 bases; nucleotides not matched to a gene: 8. The CDR3 spans 15 residues. CDR3 in amino acids: CSVPSRGSSYNEQFF. DNA for the CDR3: TGCAGCGTACCCTCCAGGGGGAGCTCCTACAATGAGCAGTTCTTC.

This clonotype was counted between two and nine times. The chain recombines TRBV19 with TRBJ1-1; D gene ambiguous. This CDR3 has 12 residues. Germline-derived CDR1 and CDR2 are LNHDA and SQIVND (reference sequence). The V end lost 4 bases, the J end lost 11 bases, and 14 bases lay between the germline ends. The CDR3, as DNA: TGTGCCAGTAGTACTGGGCCCGGAGGGGCTTTCTTT. Translation: CASSTGPGGAFF.

This clonotype was picked up many times. The chain links TRBV7-8 to TRBJ2-3, with 12 bases fitting TRBD2. V was pared by 4 bases and J by 1 base, with 0 bases of the junction left unmatched. CDR3 length: 15 residues. The germline V gene has CDR1 SGHVS and CDR2 FQNEAQ. CDR3 loop: CASSWTSGGTDTQYF. The CDR3 DNA reads as TGTGCCAGCAGCTGGACTAGCGGGGGCACAGATACGCAGTATTTT. Full variable domain (missing parts from reference TRBV7-8 and TRBJ2-3): GAGVSQSPRYKVAKRGQDVALRCDPISGHVSLFWYQQALGQGPEFLTYFQNEAQLDKSGLPSDRFFAERPEGSVSTLKIQRTQQEDSAVYLCASSWTSGGTDTQYFGPGTRLTVL.

This clonotype came up many times. The V gene is TRBV28, the J gene TRBJ1-6; D possibly corresponds to TRBD1 (5 bases). The CDR3 extends over 16 amino acids. Germline CDR1 MDHEN, CDR2 SYDVKM. With 7 bases removed from V and 8 bases from J, the gap between germline ends came to 21 bases. CDR3 sequence reads: CASKDRREGGDSPLHF. In nucleotides, the CDR3 is TGTGCCAGCAAGGACCGCAGGGAAGGAGGAGATTCACCCCTCCACTTT. Together with reference TRBV28 and TRBJ1-6, the CDR3 gives the full variable domain: DVKVTQSSRYLVKRTGEKVFLECVQDMDHENMFWYRQDPGLGLRLIYFSYDVKMKEKGDIPEGYSVSREKKERFSLILESASTNQTSMYLCASKDRREGGDSPLHFGNGTRLTVT.

To note about this clonotype: A much larger clone differs by one base, so this may be a read error. J is TRBJ1-5 and V is TRBV23-1; D is possibly TRBD1 (5 bases). TRBV23-1 is an ORF for which the function is uncertain. CDR3 length: 18 residues. V lost 0 bases and J lost 3, with 18 bases in between. The CDR3, as DNA: TGCGCCAGCAGTCAATCGGTGACAGTAAAAATTAACAATCAGCCCCAGCATTTT. This gives the protein CASSQSVTVKINNQPQHF.

This clonotype was found once. One end of the junction varies from germline; a read error may be responsible. The gene calls are TRBV5-1 and TRBJ2-2; TRBD2 is a possible D gene (6 bases). The CDR3 is 13 amino acids. CDR1 SGHRS and CDR2 YFSETQ come from the germline V gene. CDR3 amino acids: CDSSGGIAGELFF. CDR3 bases: TGCGACAGCAGCGGAGGGATCGCCGGGGAGCTGTTTTTT.

This clonotype was recorded many times. V is TRBV12-3 or TRBV12-4 and J is TRBJ1-5; D is perhaps TRBD1 (5 bases). The CDR3 runs 15 residues. Trimming took off 1 base at V and 4 bases at J, with 11 bases between the two ends. The CDR3 nucleotides are TGTGCCAGCAGTTTAGGTGGCAGGGTTAATCAGCCCCAGCATTTT. Residues: CASSLGGRVNQPQHF.

This clonotype has a count of ten or more. The chain has TRBV28 and TRBJ2-3; tentatively, D is TRBD2 (5 bases). The germline V gene has CDR1 MDHEN and CDR2 SYDVKM. With 5 bases removed from V and 1 base from J, the gap between germline ends came to 10 bases. This CDR3 region has 14 residues. The CDR3 sequence is CASSGAGRTDTQYF. The CDR3 nucleotides are TGTGCCAGCAGTGGTGCGGGCCGCACAGATACGCAGTATTTT.

This clonotype showed up just a few times. Being one base from a much bigger clone, this may be a read error. The J gene is TRBJ1-1, the V gene TRBV7-6; D ambiguous. The ends were cut back, 1 base at V and 5 bases at J, with 5 bases in the middle. Germline-derived CDR1 and CDR2 are SGHVS and FNYEAQ. The CDR3 runs 12 residues. CDR3 DNA sequence: TGTGCCAGCAGCTTAGTTTGGACTGAAGCTTTCTTT. It yields the protein CASSLVWTEAFF.

By share, this clonotype counts as medium-sized. The chain has TRBV13 and TRBJ2-1; 8 bases are shared with TRBD2. V shed 7 bases, J shed 8 bases, and the junction held 13 bases outside the gene matches. Germline V gives CDR1 PRHDT, CDR2 FYEKMQ (reference sequence). This CDR3 region has 15 residues. The CDR3, as DNA: TGTGCCAGCACCGCGGAGAGCGGGAGTGTTGATGAGCAGTTCTTC. Its translation is CASTAESGSVDEQFF.

This clonotype was recorded many times. The chain combines TRBV18 with TRBJ2-1; a weak D match, TRBD1 (6 bases). CDR3 size: 15 residues. Germline V gives CDR1 KGHSH, CDR2 LQKENI. V dropped 2 bases and J dropped 0 bases, with 8 bases sitting between them. CDR3 protein: CASSPGGVSYNEQFF. In DNA, the CDR3 is TGTGCCAGCTCACCAGGGGGCGTCTCCTACAATGAGCAGTTCTTC.

This clonotype was seen ten or more times. This chain uses TRBV15 with TRBJ1-1, with TRBD1 matching over 8 bases. Germline CDR1 reads LNHNV; CDR2 reads YYDKDF (reference sequence). There are 16 residues in the CDR3. After removal of 4 bases from V and 3 bases from J, the junction contained 10 bases not matched to a gene. DNA of the CDR3: TGTGCCACCAGCATGGGGTCCCGACAGGGGTACACTGAAGCTTTCTTT. Its protein is CATSMGSRQGYTEAFF. Looking up the rest from reference TRBV15 and TRBJ1-1 gives the full variable domain: DAMVIQNPRYQVTQFGKPVTLSCSQTLNHNVMYWYQQKSSQAPKLLFHYYDKDFNNEADTPDNFQSRRPNTSFCFLDIRSPGLGDTAMYLCATSMGSRQGYTEAFFGQGTRLTVV.

The genes are TRBV29-1 and TRBJ2-1; no reliable D call. The CDR3 runs 14 residues. Per germline, CDR1 SQVTM and CDR2 ANQGSEA. The ends were cut back, 3 bases at V and 4 bases at J, with 13 bases in the middle. CDR3 in amino acids: CSVDFAFPYNEQFF. In DNA form, the CDR3 reads TGCAGCGTTGACTTCGCATTTCCGTACAATGAGCAGTTCTTC.

This clonotype was counted ten times or more. The chain uses TRBV7-9 and TRBJ1-4; D may be TRBD1 (6 bases). This CDR3 has 13 amino acids. Trimming stripped 5 bases from V and 8 bases from J, with 12 bases between. From germline, CDR1 is SEHNR and CDR2 FQNEAQ (reference sequence). The DNA for the CDR3 is TGTGCCAGCAGCAAGGGGGATGTCGAAAAACTGTTTTTT. Translation: CASSKGDVEKLFF.

This clonotype was recorded at least ten times. The chain employs TRBV27 and TRBJ2-1; 12 nucleotides match TRBD2. V dropped 10 bases and J dropped 8; count of bases not matched to a gene: 15. Per germline, CDR1 MNHEY and CDR2 SMNVEV (reference sequence). This CDR3 spans 16 amino acids. For the CDR3, the DNA is TGTGCCACCCACCTAGCGGGAGGGCAATTTGGGGATGAGCAGTTCTTC. Its protein is CATHLAGGQFGDEQFF.

This clonotype was picked up many times. The V gene is TRBV7-2, the J gene TRBJ2-2; D gene uncertain. The CDR3 runs to 17 residues. V lost 1 base to trimming and J lost 5 bases, with 17 bases between them. Germline loops: CDR1 SGHTA, CDR2 FQGNSA. Here the CDR3 reads CASSLVGRLQFTGELFF. CDR3 nucleotides: TGTGCCAGCAGCTTAGTAGGCAGACTCCAATTTACCGGGGAGCTGTTTTTT.

This clonotype showed up many times. The CDR3 protein is CASSIQTTPYEQYF. CDR3 in DNA: TGTGCCAGTAGTATACAAACAACACCCTACGAGCAGTACTTC. This rearrangement joins TRBV19 to TRBJ2-7, with no clear D. Germline lookup yields CDR1 LNHDA and CDR2 SQIVND (reference sequence). V lost 2 bases and J lost 2, with 10 bases in between. This CDR3 contains 14 residues.

This clonotype has at least ten counts. CDR3 in DNA: TGTGCCAGCAGCTTCCAACACGGAAACACCATATATTTT. Its translation: CASSFQHGNTIYF. The J gene is TRBJ1-3, the V gene TRBV7-3; D is uncertain. V was shortened by 3 bases and J by 4 bases, with 7 bases between the two germline ends. CDR1 is SGHTA and CDR2 is FQGTGA in the germline V gene. The CDR3 extends over 13 amino acids.